One sample yielded the 29 T cell receptor beta chains listed below, sequenced in a study of PD-1 blockade in classical Hodgkin lymphoma. The patients all showed relapse after autologous stem cell transplantation, while their brentuximab vedotin exposure varied. Repertoires were generated with immunoSEQ multiplex PCR, while TCRdb's copy carries only in-frame clones and drops some. This table has roughly 25,000 clones, approximately 80% appearing once. This specimen consisted of peripheral blood mononuclear cells (PBMCs), obtained at baseline. The receptors shown here come from a human donor with classical Hodgkin lymphoma.

V and J are TRBV28 and TRBJ2-1; 8 nucleotides agree with TRBD2. V gave up 2 bases and J gave up 3 bases; unmatched junction bases: 3. This CDR3 comprises 15 residues. Germline V gene lookup returns CDR1 MDHEN and CDR2 SYDVKM. The CDR3 DNA is TGTGCCAGCAGTTTACGCGGGGGGATCTACAATGAGCAGTTCTTC. Its translation is CASSLRGGIYNEQFF.

V is TRBV9 and J is TRBJ1-1; TRBD1 aligns across 9 bases. The CDR3 extends over 17 amino acids. The V and J ends lost 4 bases and 4 bases, in that order; junction bases with no gene match: 14. Germline V lookup: CDR1 SGDLS, CDR2 YYNGEE. The CDR3 nucleotides read TGTGCCAGCAGCTTCTGGGACAGGGAAGAAGAGGGCACTGAAGCTTTCTTT. Protein: CASSFWDREEEGTEAFF.

The V call is TRBV6-1, the J call TRBJ2-7; TRBD1 agrees at 10 bases. The CDR3 covers 14 residues. The V and J ends lost 6 bases and 0 bases, in that order; junction bases with no gene match: 2. Per the germline V gene, CDR1 is MNHNS and CDR2 is SASEGT. CDR3 sequence reads: CASRGQGSSYEQYF. CDR3 DNA: TGTGCCAGCAGGGGACAGGGGAGCTCCTACGAGCAGTACTTC.

The gene calls are TRBV5-5 and TRBJ1-1; D is unresolved. This CDR3 comprises 13 residues. Looked up from germline, CDR1 is SGHKS and CDR2 is YYEKEE (reference sequence). Trimming shortened V by 4 bases and J by 1 base, and 8 bases separated the two germline ends. As DNA, the CDR3 is TGTGCCAGCAGCAAAACCGGGAACACTGAAGCTTTCTTT. As protein: CASSKTGNTEAFF. The full variable domain, with the rest looked up from reference TRBV5-5 and TRBJ1-1, is DAGVTQSPTHLIKTRGQQVTLRCSPISGHKSVSWYQQVLGQGPQFIFQYYEKEERGRGNFPDRFSARQFPNYSSELNVNALLLGDSALYLCASSKTGNTEAFFGQGTRLTVV.

The V call is TRBV9, the J call TRBJ1-2; 7 bases are shared with TRBD1. The germline gives CDR1 SGDLS, CDR2 YYNGEE. There are 15 residues in the CDR3. Trimming cost V 2 bases and J 0 bases; bases outside gene matches: 4. The CDR3 sequence: CASSVRQGANYGYTF. The CDR3 DNA sequence: TGTGCCAGCAGCGTCCGACAGGGAGCTAACTATGGCTACACCTTC.

The chain carries TRBV18 and TRBJ2-1; D gene uncertain. Germline CDR1 reads KGHSH; CDR2 reads LQKENI. This CDR3 has 14 residues. V lost 2 bases to trimming and J lost 7 bases, with 12 bases between them. CDR3 amino acids: CASSPSTSTNEQFF. CDR3 DNA sequence: TGTGCCAGCTCACCATCGACTTCGACGAATGAGCAGTTCTTC.

V is TRBV2 and J is TRBJ1-6, with a weak D call TRBD1 (5 bases). Looked up from germline, CDR1 is SNHLY and CDR2 is FYNNEI. The V and J ends lost 7 bases and 7 bases respectively, with 17 bases between them. The CDR3 consists of 15 residues. The CDR3: CASTERGQGNSPLHF. The CDR3 DNA reads as TGTGCCAGCACGGAACGGGGCCAAGGAAATTCACCCCTCCACTTT.

The chain uses TRBV7-6 and TRBJ2-1; 9 nucleotides line up with TRBD2. The CDR3 length is 16 residues. Germline V gene data show CDR1 as SGHVS and CDR2 as FNYEAQ. With 4 bases clipped from V and 8 bases from J, the junction kept 12 bases outside the gene matches. The CDR3 sequence: CASSSPSGALGDEQFF. In DNA, the CDR3 is TGTGCCAGCAGCTCCCCTAGCGGGGCTCTCGGGGATGAGCAGTTCTTC.

The chain carries TRBV21-1 and TRBJ2-1; no DNA check was done on the table's D call, TRBD1. TRBV21-1 is marked as a pseudogene. The CDR3 extends over 15 amino acids. This CDR3 reads CASSKEAGGWDEQFF. For the CDR3, the DNA is TGTGCCAGCAGCAAAGAGGCAGGGGGGTGGGATGAGCAGTTCTTC.

This clone came up a few times. The CDR3 sequence is CASSSPDSPSNYGYTF. For the CDR3, the DNA is TGTGCCAGCAGCTCCCCTGATAGTCCCTCTAACTATGGCTACACCTTC. The V and J genes are TRBV7-9 and TRBJ1-2; D call uncertain. V was cut by 4 bases and J by 0 bases, with 15 bases left in between. The CDR3 extends over 16 amino acids. The germline CDR1 and CDR2 sequences are SEHNR and FQNEAQ (reference sequence).

In its sample, this clone was seen a few times. The V call is TRBV2, the J call TRBJ2-2; unclear D gene. The CDR3 is made up of 17 amino acids. Germline V gives CDR1 SNHLY, CDR2 FYNNEI. V was cut by 2 bases and J by 6 bases, with 19 bases left in between. CDR3 DNA sequence: TGTGCCAGCAGTGAACTGACAATTAATTTGTGGCCCGGGGAGCTGTTTTTT. This encodes CASSELTINLWPGELFF.

The chain uses TRBV10-3 and TRBJ2-1, with TRBD1 identical over 8 bases. The CDR3 covers 16 residues. V lost 6 bases and J lost 4; bases outside the gene matches: 11. Germline V gene data show CDR1 as ENHRY and CDR2 as SYGVKD. The DNA for the CDR3 is TGTGCCATCAGCGGCTCGGGACAGGAGAGATACAATGAGCAGTTCTTC. Translating gives CAISGSGQERYNEQFF.

The sample holds one count of this clone. The chain is built from TRBV21-1 and TRBJ2-7; the table calls TRBD1, which could not be checked here. TRBV21-1 is noted as a pseudogene. The CDR3 has 15 amino acids. CDR3 DNA sequence: TGTGCCAGCTACGCCGACAGGGGACCACAATACGAGCAGTACTTC. Its protein product is CASYADRGPQYEQYF.

This chain joins TRBV7-9 and TRBJ2-3; possibly TRBD1 for D (5 bases). Trimming shortened V by 5 bases and J by 1 base, and 16 bases separated the two germline ends. Germline V gene lookup returns CDR1 SEHNR and CDR2 FQNEAQ (reference sequence). The CDR3 extends over 16 amino acids. The DNA for the CDR3 is TGTGCCAGCAGCCCGCAGGGCCGCGTCGGCACAGATACGCAGTATTTT. As protein: CASSPQGRVGTDTQYF.

The genes are TRBV5-6 and TRBJ2-5; maybe TRBD2 (6 bases). The CDR3 has 13 amino acids. The V gene's germline CDR1 is SGHDT and CDR2 YYEEEE. Trimming shortened V by 4 bases and J by 3 bases, and 10 bases separated the two germline ends. The DNA of the CDR3 is TGTGCCAGCAGCCTCGGCGGGGAAGAGACCCAGTACTTC. Its protein product is CASSLGGEETQYF.

The CDR3, as DNA: TGTGCCAGCTCACCCGGACGGGATAACTATGGCTACACCTTC. Translating gives CASSPGRDNYGYTF. V and J are TRBV18 and TRBJ1-2; D gene ambiguous. The CDR3 sequence is 14 residues long. Germline V CDR1 and CDR2: KGHSH, LQKENI. Trimming removed 3 bases at V and 1 base at J, with 9 bases between. The variable domain in full, with the rest retrieved from reference TRBV18 and TRBJ1-2, is NAGVMQNPRHLVRRRGQEARLRCSPMKGHSHVYWYRQLPEEGLKFMVYLQKENIIDESGMPKERFSAEFPKEGPSILRIQQVVRGDSAAYFCASSPGRDNYGYTFGSGTRLTVV.

This clone was counted between two and nine times. The genes are TRBV14 and TRBJ2-3; D is possibly TRBD2 (6 bases). Looked up from germline, CDR1 is SGHDN and CDR2 is FVKESK. The germline V and J ends were trimmed by 0 bases and 7 bases, with 17 bases remaining between them. The length of the CDR3 is 16 residues. In DNA, the CDR3 is TGTGCCAGCAGCCAAGAGGTGCGGCGGGGTGTTTATACGCAGTATTTT. Encoded protein: CASSQEVRRGVYTQYF.

The chain employs TRBV2 and TRBJ1-2; D ambiguous. Trimming cost V 6 bases and J 7 bases, with 9 bases left between them. CDR1 and CDR2 from the germline V gene are SNHLY and FYNNEI. The CDR3 is 11 residues long. In nucleotides, the CDR3 is TGTGCCAGCAGAGAGGCAGGTGGCTACACCTTC. It yields the protein CASREAGGYTF.

This clone appeared once. The chain carries TRBV7-9 and TRBJ2-1; the D call may be TRBD1 or TRBD2 (5 bases each). Germline CDR1 SEHNR, CDR2 FQNEAQ (reference sequence). This CDR3 has 14 residues. V gave up 3 bases and J gave up 3 bases, with 9 bases separating them. This chain's CDR3 is CASSFRGDYNEQFF. CDR3 nucleotide sequence: TGTGCCAGCAGCTTCCGGGGCGACTACAATGAGCAGTTCTTC.

Only one count was recorded for this clone. V usage is TRBV6-1 and J usage is TRBJ2-7, with D maybe TRBD2 (7 bases). The CDR3 is 15 amino acids. CDR1 and CDR2 from the germline V gene are MNHNS and SASEGT. V lost 3 bases and J 6 bases, leaving 18 bases between the germline ends. The CDR3 sequence is CASSDPRRGAGEQYF. The CDR3, as DNA: TGTGCCAGCAGTGACCCACGCCGGGGGGCCGGCGAGCAGTACTTC.

The CDR3: CASSALAGHPDTQYF. The CDR3 DNA reads TGTGCCAGCAGTGCACTAGCGGGCCACCCAGATACGCAGTATTTT. The genes are TRBV6-4 and TRBJ2-3; TRBD2 aligns across 9 bases. Germline lookup yields CDR1 MRHNA and CDR2 SNTAGT. This CDR3 spans 15 amino acids. V was pared by 4 bases and J by 4 bases, with 6 bases of the junction left unmatched.

This chain joins TRBV6-1 and TRBJ1-6; D may be TRBD1 (5 bases). Trimming pared 8 bases from V and 6 bases from J, leaving 11 bases between. This CDR3 comprises 13 residues. The germline V gene has CDR1 MNHNS and CDR2 SASEGT. CDR3 loop: CASVGRINSPLHF. The CDR3 DNA reads as TGTGCCAGCGTGGGACGGATTAATTCACCCCTCCACTTT.

J is TRBJ1-2 and V is TRBV19; D is unclear. CDR3 length: 12 amino acids. V was shortened by 5 bases and J by 8 bases, with 12 bases between the two germline ends. CDR1 LNHDA and CDR2 SQIVND come from the germline V gene (reference sequence). The CDR3 DNA follows: TGTGCCAGTAGTCCGAACCTGGGCGGCTACACCTTC. It specifies CASSPNLGGYTF.

CDR3 coding DNA: TGTGCCAGCACCCCTAGCGGGACCACCGGGGAGCTGTTTTTT. It yields the protein CASTPSGTTGELFF. The rearrangement uses TRBV6-6 and TRBJ2-2; 9 nucleotides agree with TRBD2. Germline V lookup: CDR1 MNHNY, CDR2 SVGAGI (reference sequence). The V segment lost 7 bases and the J segment 4 bases; nucleotides outside the gene matches: 4. The length of the CDR3 is 14 residues.

This clone was counted between two and nine times. This chain links TRBV30 with TRBJ1-6; weak D call: TRBD1 (6 bases). The V gene lost 6 bases and the J gene lost 8 bases, with 14 bases spanning the gap. The germline V gene encodes CDR1 GTSNPN and CDR2 SVGIG (reference sequence). This CDR3 is built from 13 residues. This CDR3 reads CACDFNRDSPLHF. The CDR3 coding sequence is TGTGCCTGCGACTTTAACAGGGATTCACCCCTCCACTTT.

The V call is TRBV4-3, the J call TRBJ2-3; 7 bases are shared with TRBD2. This CDR3 region has 17 residues. Germline V lookup: CDR1 LGHNA, CDR2 YSLEER. V trimming: 3 bases; J trimming: 0 bases; junction bases outside the gene matches: 9. CDR3 in amino acids: CASSHPSGGVSTDTQYF. CDR3 coding DNA: TGCGCCAGCAGCCACCCTTCTGGGGGGGTTAGCACAGATACGCAGTATTTT.

This rearrangement joins TRBV7-2 to TRBJ1-5; 9 bases are a match to TRBD1. The CDR3 loop spans 15 amino acids. V was clipped by 3 bases and J by 4 bases; unmatched bases: 4. Germline V gene data show CDR1 as SGHTA and CDR2 as FQGNSA. This chain's CDR3 is CASSFSGTGNQPQHF. The CDR3 DNA reads TGTGCCAGCAGCTTTTCCGGGACAGGGAATCAGCCCCAGCATTTT.

The chain has TRBV10-3 and TRBJ2-2; D tentatively reads TRBD1 or TRBD2 (5 bases each). CDR1 is ENHRY, CDR2 SYGVKD, per germline. The CDR3 runs 17 residues. V shed 0 bases and J shed 8 bases, with 19 bases lying between them. As DNA, the CDR3 is TGTGCCATCAGTGAGTCAGGGGACGTAAACTTATCGGGGGAGCTGTTTTTT. Its protein is CAISESGDVNLSGELFF.

The V call is TRBV6-5, the J call TRBJ1-6; the match to TRBD1 covers 7 bases. Germline V lookup: CDR1 MNHEY, CDR2 SVGAGI. This CDR3 region has 14 residues. Trimming removed 6 bases from V and 12 bases from J; junction bases left unmatched: 11. The CDR3 loop is CASSPPGQIVPLHF. The CDR3 DNA reads TGTGCCAGCAGCCCGCCGGGACAGATTGTACCCCTCCACTTT.